Listed here are 19 T cell receptor beta chains from one sample, sequenced in a study of T cell responses to AZD1222 COVID-19 vaccine. The table came from immunoSEQ multiplex PCR; TCRdb's copy has only in-frame clones and leaves some out. The data contain some 150,000 clones, approximately 92% of them singletons. This specimen was peripheral blood, taken 28 days after the second AZD1222 dose. The source of these receptors is an adult who received the AZD1222 COVID-19 vaccine.

The chain employs TRBV6-5 and TRBJ1-1, with 7 nucleotides matching TRBD1. From germline, CDR1 is MNHEY and CDR2 SVGAGI. V gave up 9 bases and J gave up 2 bases; unmatched junction bases: 6. The CDR3 spans 13 residues. The CDR3 region has the DNA TGTGCCAGTAACAGGGGATTCAACACTGAAGCTTTCTTT. Protein product: CASNRGFNTEAFF.

V and J are TRBV5-1 and TRBJ2-1; D may be TRBD2 (6 bases). Germline-derived CDR1 and CDR2 are SGHRS and YFSETQ. The CDR3 loop spans 14 amino acids. V shed 2 bases and J shed 10 bases, with 16 bases lying between them. The CDR3 nucleotides read TGCGCCAGCAGCTTAACAGGAGGAGGGACGGAGCAGTTCTTC. Protein sequence: CASSLTGGGTEQFF.

CDR3 residues: CASSWRAHEQYF. DNA for the CDR3: TGTGCCAGCAGTTGGAGGGCCCACGAGCAGTACTTC. The chain has TRBV6-2 or TRBV6-3 and TRBJ2-7, with D possibly TRBD2 on 6 matching bases. CDR1 is MNHEY and CDR2 is SVGEGT in the germline V gene. The CDR3 consists of 12 residues. Trimming removed 4 bases from V and 5 bases from J, with 9 bases in between.

The V call is TRBV2, the J call TRBJ2-1; 14 nucleotides match TRBD2. With V trimmed by 1 base and J by 0 bases, 8 bases remained unmatched. There are 20 residues in the CDR3. From germline, CDR1 is SNHLY and CDR2 FYNNEI. The CDR3 region is CASSEESGLAGVYSYNEQFF. The CDR3 DNA follows: TGTGCCAGCAGTGAAGAGTCGGGACTAGCGGGAGTGTACTCCTACAATGAGCAGTTCTTC.

This clone was counted between two and nine times. V gene TRBV28 combines with J gene TRBJ2-7; 8 bases are shared with TRBD2. Germline CDR1 reads MDHEN; CDR2 reads SYDVKM. CDR3 length: 13 residues. Trimming cost V 6 bases and J 5 bases; bases outside gene matches: 6. The chain's CDR3 is CASSRGGTHEQYF. CDR3 sequence (DNA): TGTGCCAGCAGCCGGGGGGGCACCCACGAGCAGTACTTC.

The J gene is TRBJ2-5, the V gene TRBV7-3; TRBD1 or TRBD2 may be the D gene (6 bases each). The V and J ends lost 1 base and 4 bases respectively, with 10 bases between them. The CDR3 has 14 residues. Per the germline V gene, CDR1 is SGHTA and CDR2 is FQGTGA. CDR3: CASSLMGGAETQYF. The CDR3 bases are TGTGCCAGCAGCTTAATGGGGGGCGCAGAGACCCAGTACTTC. The whole variable domain, filled in from reference TRBV7-3 and TRBJ2-5, reads GAGVSQTPSNKVTEKGKYVELRCDPISGHTALYWYRQSLGQGPEFLIYFQGTGAADDSGLPNDRFFAVRPEGSVSTLKIQRTERGDSAVYLCASSLMGGAETQYFGPGTRLLVL.

The chain is built from TRBV5-6 and TRBJ2-7; a possible D gene is TRBD1 (6 bases). The V gene's germline CDR1 is SGHDT and CDR2 YYEEEE. V lost 1 base, J lost 5 bases, and 19 bases lay in between. The CDR3 runs 16 residues. The CDR3 region is CASSLYRLAQGHEQYF. CDR3 nucleotides: TGTGCCAGCAGCTTGTATCGGCTGGCACAGGGTCACGAGCAGTACTTC.

This rearrangement joins TRBV24-1 to TRBJ2-1; TRBD2 aligns across 12 bases. Per germline, CDR1 KGHDR and CDR2 SFDVKD. V trimming: 9 bases; J trimming: 9 bases; junction bases outside the gene matches: 11. The CDR3 contains 15 residues. The CDR3 DNA reads TGTGCCACCGAAACGGCTAGCGGGAGGGCCGGTGAGCAGTTCTTC. This translates into CATETASGRAGEQFF.

This sequence joins TRBV29-1 and TRBJ2-5; the D is unclear. Germline lookup yields CDR1 SQVTM and CDR2 ANQGSEA. The CDR3 is made up of 13 amino acids. Trimming took off 4 bases at V and 5 bases at J, with 14 bases between the two ends. The CDR3 bases are TGCAGCGTTGGCGACGCCACTGAGGAGACCCAGTACTTC. Its protein is CSVGDATEETQYF.

V usage is TRBV12-3 or TRBV12-4 and J usage is TRBJ1-1; possible D gene TRBD1, 5 bases. The CDR3 contains 13 residues. Trimming left V 6 bases short and J 10 bases short, with 18 bases between. DNA for the CDR3: TGTGCCAGCAGAGCCGACAGACCGGGGGGAGCTTTCTTT. It specifies CASRADRPGGAFF.

V is TRBV6-5 and J is TRBJ2-1; maybe TRBD2 (5 bases). V lost 7 bases and J 9 bases, leaving 22 bases between the germline ends. CDR1 is MNHEY and CDR2 is SVGAGI in the germline V gene. CDR3 size: 15 residues. For the CDR3, the DNA is TGTGCCAGCACCTCGAGGGTTACCCCCTCGGGTGAGCAGTTCTTC. It codes for CASTSRVTPSGEQFF.

About this clone itself: The same CDR3 can be traced to other DNA sequences in this sample. The genes are TRBV10-3 and TRBJ1-1, with D tentatively TRBD1 (5 bases). V lost 4 bases to trimming and J lost 8 bases, with 11 bases between them. Germline V CDR1 and CDR2: ENHRY, SYGVKD. The CDR3 is 12 amino acids. CDR3 protein: CAISVQGLEAFF. The CDR3 region has the DNA TGTGCCATCAGTGTCCAGGGTCTAGAAGCTTTCTTT.

The chain is built from TRBV18 and TRBJ2-5; 12 bases map to TRBD2. The trim removed 4 bases at V and 2 bases at J, leaving 2 bases unmatched. The CDR3 extends over 15 amino acids. Germline V gene sequence: CDR1 KGHSH, CDR2 LQKENI. This CDR3 reads CASSLGTSGQETQYF. CDR3 DNA: TGTGCCAGCTCACTAGGGACTAGCGGGCAAGAGACCCAGTACTTC.

The CDR3 coding sequence is TGTGCCAGCATCGTACGACAGGGGACCTCCACAGATACGCAGTATTTT. Translating gives CASIVRQGTSTDTQYF. J is TRBJ2-3 and V is TRBV7-8, with 8 positions matching TRBD1. Germline CDR1 reads SGHVS; CDR2 reads FQNEAQ. The CDR3 is made up of 16 amino acids. Trimming at V came to 7 bases and at J to 2 bases, leaving 11 bases not matched to a gene.

Worth noting for this clone: This CDR3 is also generated by other DNA sequences in the sample. The rearrangement uses TRBV15 and TRBJ2-6; maybe TRBD2 (5 bases). CDR1 is LNHNV and CDR2 is YYDKDF in the germline V gene (reference sequence). CDR3 length equals 15 residues. V lost 1 base, J lost 1 base, and 5 bases lay in between. The CDR3 protein is CATSRGGSGANVLTF. Here the CDR3 DNA reads TGTGCCACCAGCAGAGGAGGGTCTGGGGCCAACGTCCTGACTTTC.

The CDR3 region is CASRTGLAEDEQYF. The CDR3 DNA is TGTGCCAGCAGAACAGGACTGGCGGAGGACGAGCAGTACTTC. The chain has TRBV2 and TRBJ2-7; tentatively, D is TRBD1 or TRBD2 (5 bases each). V lost 6 bases and J 5 bases, leaving 17 bases between the germline ends. Germline loops: CDR1 SNHLY, CDR2 FYNNEI. This CDR3 spans 14 amino acids.

V gene TRBV3-1 (or the pseudogene TRBV3-2) combines with J gene TRBJ2-1, with 9 nucleotides matching TRBD1. Germline V gene sequence: CDR1 LGHDT, CDR2 YNNKEL (reference sequence). The CDR3 sequence is 14 residues long. The junction had 4 bases not matched to a gene; V was cut back by 8 bases and J by 2 bases. The CDR3 reads CASARTGAYNEQFF. DNA of the CDR3: TGTGCCAGCGCCCGGACAGGGGCCTACAATGAGCAGTTCTTC.

The rearrangement joins TRBV28 to TRBJ2-5; the D is unclear. The CDR3 extends over 12 amino acids. V dropped 10 bases and J dropped 0 bases, with 9 bases sitting between them. Germline V gives CDR1 MDHEN, CDR2 SYDVKM. CDR3: CATGLDQETQYF. The CDR3 region has the DNA TGTGCCACCGGGCTCGACCAAGAGACCCAGTACTTC. The full variable domain, its missing parts supplied by reference TRBV28 and TRBJ2-5, is DVKVTQSSRYLVKRTGEKVFLECVQDMDHENMFWYRQDPGLGLRLIYFSYDVKMKEKGDIPEGYSVSREKKERFSLILESASTNQTSMYLCATGLDQETQYFGPGTRLLVL.

The rearrangement joins TRBV29-1 to TRBJ1-1; D is uncertain. Germline CDR1 and CDR2: SQVTM and ANQGSEA. This CDR3 is 14 amino acids long. V was clipped by 2 bases and J by 0 bases, with 10 bases between them. The CDR3 DNA reads TGCAGCGTTGAAATCTGGGCACTGAACACTGAAGCTTTCTTT. Translating gives CSVEIWALNTEAFF.